These 4 T cell receptor beta chains came from one sample sequenced in a study of T cell repertoires in cytomegalovirus infection. No antigens are known for them. A single record per CDR3 protein comes from TCRdb applying MiXCR to the reads. The sample shows under 150,000 distinct CDR3 sequences, 20% to 30% of them seen only once. The sample taken for sequencing was PBMCs, sequenced either directly or after in vitro stimulation (not recorded which). These receptors originate from a human donor in good health (CMV status not recorded). Some clones in this sample may be carry-over from other donors' samples.

This clonotype was detected only a few times. The chain recombines TRBV10-3 with TRBJ2-1, with 8 bases matching TRBD2. This CDR3 has 13 amino acids. Unmatched junction bases numbered 5, after V lost 8 bases and J lost 5 bases. Germline lookup yields CDR1 ENHRY and CDR2 SYGVKD. As DNA, the CDR3 is TGTGCCATCGGACTAGCCGGCGACAATGAGCAGTTCTTC. This encodes CAIGLAGDNEQFF.

V and J are TRBV11-3 and TRBJ2-3; no firm D call. Germline V gene sequence: CDR1 SGHNT, CDR2 YENEEA. This CDR3 contains 16 residues. Trimming shortened V by 5 bases and J by 3 bases, and 18 bases separated the two germline ends. The CDR3 DNA reads as TGTGCCAGCAGCCCATCACAGACGGTGGGGACAGATACGCAGTATTTT. It yields the protein CASSPSQTVGTDTQYF. Using reference TRBV11-3 and TRBJ2-3 for the parts outside the CDR3, the full variable domain is EAGVVQSPRYKIIEKKQPVAFWCNPISGHNTLYWYLQNLGQGPELLIRYENEEAVDDSQLPKDRFSAERLKGVDSTLKIQPAELGDSAVYLCASSPSQTVGTDTQYFGPGTRLTVL.

The rearrangement links TRBV18 to TRBJ2-3; no definite D call. V gave up 1 base and J gave up 2 bases, with 16 bases separating them. The CDR3 covers 17 residues. Germline loops: CDR1 KGHSH, CDR2 LQKENI. Here the CDR3 reads CASSPRPLASYTDTQYF. In DNA, the CDR3 is TGTGCCAGCTCACCACGTCCCTTGGCCTCCTACACAGATACGCAGTATTTT.

The V and J genes are TRBV6-6 and TRBJ2-1; TRBD2 agrees at 8 bases. Trimming cost V 6 bases and J 6 bases; bases outside gene matches: 10. The CDR3 totals 15 residues. Per germline, CDR1 MNHNY and CDR2 SVGAGI (reference sequence). In DNA form, the CDR3 reads TGTGCCAGCAGCCCGGGACTAGTTGGTGGCAATGAGCAGTTCTTC. Translation: CASSPGLVGGNEQFF.